The clone carrying this T cell receptor (beta chain) appeared a few times. Via MiXCR, TCRdb re-called the RT-PCR reads, giving one row per CDR3 protein. The data show about 410,000 distinct CDR3 sequences, 16% seen once. This record belongs to a study of patients and donors after allogeneic stem cell transplantation. Looked up from germline, CDR1 is SGHTA and CDR2 is FQGNSA. Trimming removed 5 bases from V and 12 bases from J; junction bases left unmatched: 7. There are 14 residues in the CDR3. The J gene is TRBJ2-3, the V gene TRBV7-2, with 14 bases that match TRBD2. The TCR was taken from a human donor who was either an allogeneic HSCT recipient or a stem cell or donor lymphocyte infusion donor (not recorded which). It is not recorded whose cells these are; they may come from a transplant donor. Sequencing used blood, either unsorted or a sorted T cell fraction (not recorded which). The CDR3 spells CASSIGTSGGSQYF. The CDR3 DNA reads TGTGCCAGCAGCATCGGGACTAGCGGGGGCTCCCAGTATTTT.